This entry concerns a single T cell receptor beta chain. Its antigen is unknown. The sample is drawn from a study of OX40 agonist ivuxolimab in advanced cancers. Whole-study findings and limits: Among the lowest peripheral clonal expansion occurred in 0.1-3.0 mg/kg partial responders. Clonal expansion was seen in CD4+ and CD8+ blood T cells by week 6 at 0.1 to 3.0 mg/kg. More expanded clones were seen, on average, in CD8+ T cells than in CD4+.

Germline loops: CDR1 SNHLY, CDR2 FYNNEI. V lost 4 bases to trimming and J lost 4 bases; unmatched junction nucleotides: 3. This CDR3 is built from 14 residues. Clones were sequenced by immunoSEQ multiplex PCR, and TCRdb holds only the in-frame ones, with some missing. Of approximately 58,000 clones in the sample, over 70% were seen once. Material: CD4+ or CD8+ T cells sorted from blood, obtained in a trial of the OX40 agonist ivuxolimab. The clonotype comes from an adult with an advanced solid tumor such as melanoma, head and neck, liver or kidney cancer. The genes are TRBV2 and TRBJ1-5; 8 bases agree with TRBD1. The chain's CDR3 is CASSARQGNQPQHF. The CDR3 DNA follows: TGTGCCAGCAGTGCGAGACAGGGGAATCAGCCCCAGCATTTT.